Shown below are 25 T cell receptor beta chains from a single sample sequenced in a study of blood T cell repertoires in COVID-19. Some clones are missing from TCRdb's copy, which holds only in-frame ones; the method was immunoSEQ multiplex PCR. This sample has approximately 360,000 clones, with about four fifths found just once. Sequencing input: PBMCs or T cells enriched from blood (not recorded which). The source of these receptors is a woman in her forties or fifties who had recovered from COVID-19.

J is TRBJ1-2 and V is TRBV4-3, with 10 nucleotides matching TRBD1. After removal of 0 bases from V and 4 bases from J, the junction contained 2 bases not matched to a gene. Germline loops: CDR1 LGHNA, CDR2 YSLEER. This CDR3 has 15 amino acids. The CDR3 coding sequence is TGCGCCAGCAGCCAAGAGGACAGGGGGTTCTATGGCTACACCTTC. It encodes CASSQEDRGFYGYTF.

V is TRBV4-3 and J is TRBJ1-1, with TRBD1 matching 10 bases. The CDR3 has 15 amino acids. Unmatched junction bases numbered 12, after V lost 3 bases and J lost 11 bases. Germline CDR1 is LGHNA and CDR2 is YSLEER. CDR3 sequence: CASSHNPGQGTPAFF. The DNA for the CDR3 is TGCGCCAGCAGCCACAACCCGGGACAGGGGACACCGGCTTTCTTT.

This chain links TRBV7-9 with TRBJ1-2; possible D gene TRBD1, 5 bases. The V and J ends lost 0 bases and 0 bases respectively, with 11 bases between them. This CDR3 region has 16 residues. Germline lookup yields CDR1 SEHNR and CDR2 FQNEAQ (reference sequence). The CDR3 DNA reads TGTGCCAGCAGCTTAGCGGGGCAGGAGACTAACTATGGCTACACCTTC. It specifies CASSLAGQETNYGYTF.

V and J are TRBV2 and TRBJ1-1; unclear D gene. Trimming removed 5 bases from V and 5 bases from J, with 12 bases in between. The CDR3 totals 13 residues. The V gene's germline CDR1 is SNHLY and CDR2 FYNNEI. The CDR3 nucleotides are TGTGCCAGCAGTATATCGGGTGGGACTGAAGCTTTCTTT. The encoded protein is CASSISGGTEAFF.

This rearrangement joins TRBV11-3 to TRBJ2-1, with D perhaps matching TRBD1 (5 bases). The V end was cut by 5 bases, the J end by 9 bases, with 14 bases between. The CDR3 is made up of 13 amino acids. Germline V gene lookup returns CDR1 SGHNT and CDR2 YENEEA. The CDR3 bases are TGTGCCAGCAGCATCCTAGGTCAGGGTGAGCAGTTCTTC. This encodes CASSILGQGEQFF.

This clone occurred once. This chain joins TRBV27 and TRBJ2-5; D is possibly TRBD1 (5 bases). Germline CDR1 is MNHEY and CDR2 is SMNVEV (reference sequence). CDR3 length: 14 residues. V lost 3 bases to trimming and J lost 3 bases, with 11 bases between them. The CDR3 DNA reads as TGTGCCAGCAGTTTTCTTGACAGTAAAGAGACCCAGTACTTC. This sequence encodes CASSFLDSKETQYF.

V usage is TRBV19 and J usage is TRBJ1-2; 9 nucleotides align to TRBD1. Germline V gene data show CDR1 as LNHDA and CDR2 as SQIVND (reference sequence). The CDR3 contains 16 residues. J was trimmed by 0 bases and V by 5 bases; bases with no gene match: 7. The chain's CDR3 is CASSRDRVRANYGYTF. CDR3 coding DNA: TGTGCCAGTAGTCGGGACAGGGTCAGAGCTAACTATGGCTACACCTTC.

The J gene is TRBJ2-3, the V gene TRBV7-2; 8 nucleotides line up with TRBD2. After removal of 4 bases from V and 4 bases from J, the junction contained 4 bases not matched to a gene. This CDR3 region has 14 residues. From germline, CDR1 is SGHTA and CDR2 FQGNSA. The CDR3 sequence is CASSYSGAADTQYF. The CDR3 bases are TGTGCCAGCAGCTATAGCGGGGCGGCAGATACGCAGTATTTT.

The V gene is TRBV6-5, the J gene TRBJ2-1; D not certain. The length of the CDR3 is 10 residues. Germline CDR1 reads MNHEY; CDR2 reads SVGAGI. Trimming took 8 bases from V and 6 from J, leaving 5 bases between them. In DNA form, the CDR3 reads TGTGCCAGCGGTAGCAATGAGCAGTTCTTC. Translating gives CASGSNEQFF.

This chain joins TRBV6-4 and TRBJ1-6, with 7 bases that match TRBD1. CDR3 length equals 15 residues. The junction had 17 bases not matched to a gene; V was cut back by 11 bases and J by 10 bases. Germline-derived CDR1 and CDR2 are MRHNA and SNTAGT. The CDR3 loop reads CAAALDRVPSSPLHF. CDR3 in DNA: TGTGCCGCCGCATTAGACAGGGTTCCATCCTCACCCCTCCACTTT.

The chain joins TRBV5-6 to TRBJ2-7, with 12 bases lining up with TRBD1. The V and J ends lost 3 bases and 4 bases, in that order; junction bases with no gene match: 17. Germline V gene data show CDR1 as SGHDT and CDR2 as YYEEEE. The CDR3 is made up of 19 amino acids. In DNA, the CDR3 is TGTGCCAGCAGCTGGGGAGATGGGACAGGGGGCTGGGAGGGGTACGAGCAGTACTTC. It specifies CASSWGDGTGGWEGYEQYF.

This sequence joins TRBV3-1 (or the pseudogene TRBV3-2) and TRBJ1-1; D is possibly TRBD1 (6 bases). V lost 4 bases and J lost 1, with 13 bases in between. CDR1 is LGHDT and CDR2 is YNNKEL in the germline V gene (reference sequence). The CDR3 sequence is 15 residues long. The CDR3 loop reads CASSLGGGANTEAFF. In nucleotides, the CDR3 is TGTGCCAGCAGCCTCGGAGGGGGGGCGAACACTGAAGCTTTCTTT.

V usage is TRBV29-1 and J usage is TRBJ2-3; 11 nucleotides align to TRBD2. CDR3 length: 15 residues. Germline CDR1 reads SQVTM; CDR2 reads ANQGSEA. Trimming removed 1 base from V and 6 bases from J; junction bases left unmatched: 6. This CDR3 reads CSVEGLAGWQDTQYF. DNA of the CDR3: TGCAGCGTTGAAGGACTAGCGGGATGGCAGGATACGCAGTATTTT.

This chain uses TRBV30 with TRBJ1-4; weak D call: TRBD1 (5 bases). Trimming took off 1 base at V and 6 bases at J, with 12 bases between the two ends. This CDR3 is built from 14 residues. CDR1 is GTSNPN, CDR2 SVGIG, per germline (reference sequence). The CDR3 DNA reads as TGTGCCTGGAGTGCCCTCACAGGATATGAAAAACTGTTTTTT. It specifies CAWSALTGYEKLFF.

The V gene is TRBV6-5, the J gene TRBJ2-1, with D possibly matching TRBD2 (5 bases). V was clipped by 6 bases and J by 5 bases, with 14 bases between them. The CDR3 runs 14 residues. Germline CDR1 is MNHEY and CDR2 is SVGAGI. The CDR3 reads CASSLGGLNNEQFF. CDR3 coding DNA: TGTGCCAGCAGCCTAGGAGGACTTAACAATGAGCAGTTCTTC.

V usage is TRBV6-4 and J usage is TRBJ2-1; 14 nucleotides line up with TRBD2. V shed 4 bases and J 14 bases; nucleotides not matched to a gene: 10. The V gene's germline CDR1 is MRHNA and CDR2 SNTAGT. This CDR3 is built from 15 residues. CDR3: CASSATGTSGSKEFF. The DNA for the CDR3 is TGTGCCAGCAGTGCCACCGGGACTAGCGGGAGTAAGGAGTTCTTC.

The chain combines TRBV7-2 with TRBJ1-2; TRBD1 is a possible D gene (5 bases). The germline gives CDR1 SGHTA, CDR2 FQGNSA. CDR3 length equals 15 residues. V lost 0 bases and J 5 bases, leaving 13 bases between the germline ends. DNA for the CDR3: TGTGCCAGCAGCTTAGCGCAGGACAATTGGTATGGCTACACCTTC. Amino acids: CASSLAQDNWYGYTF.

V usage is TRBV2 and J usage is TRBJ1-6; D gene ambiguous. V was cut by 7 bases and J by 9 bases, with 13 bases left in between. Looked up from germline, CDR1 is SNHLY and CDR2 is FYNNEI. The CDR3 consists of 13 residues. CDR3 sequence: CASTRSGSSPLHF. CDR3 in DNA: TGTGCCAGCACAAGGAGTGGGAGTTCACCCCTCCACTTT.

The count of this clone is one. V and J are TRBV7-9 and TRBJ2-1; maybe TRBD2 (5 bases). This CDR3 is 15 amino acids long. Germline V gene sequence: CDR1 SEHNR, CDR2 FQNEAQ (reference sequence). Trimming pared 1 base from V and 8 bases from J, leaving 15 bases between. CDR3 protein: CASSLGASPSDEQFF. CDR3 nucleotides: TGTGCCAGCAGCTTAGGGGCTAGCCCCAGTGATGAGCAGTTCTTC.

V usage is TRBV15 and J usage is TRBJ2-2; 8 nucleotides line up with TRBD1. The CDR3 totals 15 residues. In germline, CDR1 is LNHNV, CDR2 YYDKDF (reference sequence). V was clipped by 3 bases and J by 5 bases; unmatched bases: 5. The CDR3 nucleotides are TGTGCCACCAGCAGCCGACAGGGGTGGACCGGGGAGCTGTTTTTT. It specifies CATSSRQGWTGELFF.

The V call is TRBV11-3, the J call TRBJ1-5; tentatively, D is TRBD1 (5 bases). In germline, CDR1 is SGHNT, CDR2 YENEEA. V lost 5 bases and J lost 9, with 11 bases in between. The CDR3 sequence is 12 residues long. CDR3 residues: CASSVPGGPQHF. The CDR3 coding sequence is TGTGCCAGCAGCGTGCCGGGGGGGCCCCAGCATTTT. Complete variable domain (other parts from reference TRBV11-3 and TRBJ1-5): EAGVVQSPRYKIIEKKQPVAFWCNPISGHNTLYWYLQNLGQGPELLIRYENEEAVDDSQLPKDRFSAERLKGVDSTLKIQPAELGDSAVYLCASSVPGGPQHFGDGTRLSIL.

The chain recombines TRBV29-1 with TRBJ2-5; a weak D match, TRBD1 (5 bases). Germline V gene data show CDR1 as SQVTM and CDR2 as ANQGSEA. The length of the CDR3 is 14 residues. Trimming removed 3 bases at V and 5 bases at J, with 16 bases between. The CDR3: CSVDTQGKGETQYF. In nucleotides, the CDR3 is TGCAGCGTTGATACCCAGGGCAAGGGGGAGACCCAGTACTTC. Full variable domain (rest looked up from reference TRBV29-1 and TRBJ2-5): SAVISQKPSRDICQRGTSLTIQCQVDSQVTMMFWYRQQPGQSLTLIATANQGSEATYESGFVIDKFPISRPNLTFSTLTVSNMSPEDSSIYLCSVDTQGKGETQYFGPGTRLLVL.

This clone was detected once. The chain is built from TRBV11-3 and TRBJ1-1; D possibly corresponds to TRBD1 (6 bases). V dropped 4 bases and J dropped 5 bases, with 17 bases sitting between them. CDR1 and CDR2 from the germline V gene are SGHNT and YENEEA. The CDR3 totals 15 residues. DNA for the CDR3: TGTGCCAGCAGCTCGGCGGGGGGCGTGATGACTGAAGCTTTCTTT. It specifies CASSSAGGVMTEAFF.

This clone was seen a single time. The chain couples TRBV25-1 to TRBJ2-1, with TRBD2 matching over 10 bases. The V gene's germline CDR1 is MGHDK and CDR2 SYGVNS. CDR3 length: 13 amino acids. With V trimmed by 3 bases and J by 15 bases, 8 bases remained unmatched. Here the CDR3 DNA reads TGTGCCAGCAGTGAGCCGCTAGCGGGGGTTCGGTTCTTC. Amino acids: CASSEPLAGVRFF.

The chain recombines TRBV27 with TRBJ1-2; TRBD1 agrees at 8 bases. The CDR3 sequence is 15 residues long. Losses at the gene ends were 6 bases for V and 6 bases for J; bases not matched to a gene: 12. Germline lookup yields CDR1 MNHEY and CDR2 SMNVEV (reference sequence). CDR3 protein: CASRDRGRGPDGYTF. Here the CDR3 DNA reads TGTGCCAGCAGGGATCGGGGCAGGGGGCCGGATGGCTACACCTTC.